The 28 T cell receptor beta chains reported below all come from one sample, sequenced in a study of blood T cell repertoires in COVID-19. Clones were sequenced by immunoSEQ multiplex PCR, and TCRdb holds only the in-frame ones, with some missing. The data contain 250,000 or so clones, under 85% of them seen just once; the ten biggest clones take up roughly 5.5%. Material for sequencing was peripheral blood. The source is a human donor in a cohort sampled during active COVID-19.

Here the CDR3 reads CAAQLHYGYTF. The DNA for the CDR3 is TGTGCCGCACAGCTGCACTATGGCTACACCTTC. The chain combines TRBV28 with TRBJ1-2; D is undetermined. V was pared by 11 bases and J by 3 bases, with 10 bases between. The CDR3 has 11 amino acids. Germline V CDR1 and CDR2: MDHEN, SYDVKM.

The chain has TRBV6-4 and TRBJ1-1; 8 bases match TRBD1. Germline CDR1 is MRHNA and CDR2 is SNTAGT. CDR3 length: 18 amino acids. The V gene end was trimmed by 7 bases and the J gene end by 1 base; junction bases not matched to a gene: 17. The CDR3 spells CASTPGEAGGIRNTEAFF. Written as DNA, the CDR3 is TGTGCCAGCACCCCCGGAGAGGCAGGGGGCATTCGGAACACTGAAGCTTTCTTT.

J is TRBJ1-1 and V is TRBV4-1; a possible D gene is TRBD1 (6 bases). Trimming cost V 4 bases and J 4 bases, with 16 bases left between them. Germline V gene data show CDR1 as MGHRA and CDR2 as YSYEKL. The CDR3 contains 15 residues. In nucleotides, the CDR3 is TGCGCCAGCAGCCCACAGGGACGAAGTGTCACTGAAGCTTTCTTT. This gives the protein CASSPQGRSVTEAFF.

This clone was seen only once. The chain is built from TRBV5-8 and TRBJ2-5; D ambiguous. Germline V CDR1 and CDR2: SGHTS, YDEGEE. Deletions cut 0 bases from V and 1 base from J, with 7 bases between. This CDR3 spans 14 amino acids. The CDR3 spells CASSLVVFQETQYF. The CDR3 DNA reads TGTGCCAGCAGCTTGGTTGTCTTCCAAGAGACCCAGTACTTC.

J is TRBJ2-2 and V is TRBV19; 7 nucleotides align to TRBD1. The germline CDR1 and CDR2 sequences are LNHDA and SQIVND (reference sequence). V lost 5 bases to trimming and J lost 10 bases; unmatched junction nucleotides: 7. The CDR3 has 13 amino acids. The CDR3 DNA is TGTGCCAGTAGTGACAGGGTAAGGGAGGAGCTGTTTTTT. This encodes CASSDRVREELFF.

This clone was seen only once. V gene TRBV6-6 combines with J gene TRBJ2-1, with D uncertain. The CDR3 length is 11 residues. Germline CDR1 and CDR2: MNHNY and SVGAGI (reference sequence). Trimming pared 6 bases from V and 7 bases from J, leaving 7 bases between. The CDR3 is CASRLRNEQFF. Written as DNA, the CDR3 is TGTGCCAGCAGGCTGAGAAATGAGCAGTTCTTC.

The CDR3 coding sequence is TGTGCCAGTAGTAAAGGACAGAAAAAGGACAATGAGCAGTTCTTC. It translates to CASSKGQKKDNEQFF. The genes are TRBV19 and TRBJ2-1, with a possible D match to TRBD1 (6 bases). CDR1 LNHDA and CDR2 SQIVND come from the germline V gene (reference sequence). The CDR3 consists of 15 residues. Trimming left V 4 bases short and J 5 bases short, with 15 bases between.

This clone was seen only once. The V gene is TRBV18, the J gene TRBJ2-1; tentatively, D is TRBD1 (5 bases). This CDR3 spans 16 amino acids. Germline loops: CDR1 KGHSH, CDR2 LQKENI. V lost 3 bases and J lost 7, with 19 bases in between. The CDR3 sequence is CASSPLGQGSRNEQFF. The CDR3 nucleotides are TGTGCCAGCTCACCTCTAGGTCAGGGTTCACGAAATGAGCAGTTCTTC.

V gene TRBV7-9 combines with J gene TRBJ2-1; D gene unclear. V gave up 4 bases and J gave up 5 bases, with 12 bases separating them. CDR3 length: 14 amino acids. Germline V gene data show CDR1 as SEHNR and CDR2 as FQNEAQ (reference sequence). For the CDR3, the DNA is TGTGCCAGCAGCTCCGGGTCTTCTAACAATGAGCAGTTCTTC. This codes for CASSSGSSNNEQFF.

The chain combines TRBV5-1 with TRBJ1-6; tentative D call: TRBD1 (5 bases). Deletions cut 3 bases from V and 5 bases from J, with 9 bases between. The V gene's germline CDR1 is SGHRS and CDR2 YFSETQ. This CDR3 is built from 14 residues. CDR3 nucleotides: TGCGCCAGCAGCTCGGACATGGATAATTCACCCCTCCACTTT. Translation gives CASSSDMDNSPLHF.

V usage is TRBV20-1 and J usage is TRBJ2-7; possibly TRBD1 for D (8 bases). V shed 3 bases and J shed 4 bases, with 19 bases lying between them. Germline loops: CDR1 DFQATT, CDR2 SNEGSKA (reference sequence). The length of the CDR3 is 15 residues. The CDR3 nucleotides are TGCAGTGCTAGTCACAGGGGGGGAACATCGTACGAGCAGTACTTC. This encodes CSASHRGGTSYEQYF.

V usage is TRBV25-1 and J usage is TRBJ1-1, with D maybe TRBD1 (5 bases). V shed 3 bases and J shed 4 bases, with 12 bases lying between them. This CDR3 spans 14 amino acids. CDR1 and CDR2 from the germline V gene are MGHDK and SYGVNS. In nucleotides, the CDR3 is TGTGCCAGCAGTGAGTCAGGGCTCGGCACTGAAGCTTTCTTT. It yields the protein CASSESGLGTEAFF.

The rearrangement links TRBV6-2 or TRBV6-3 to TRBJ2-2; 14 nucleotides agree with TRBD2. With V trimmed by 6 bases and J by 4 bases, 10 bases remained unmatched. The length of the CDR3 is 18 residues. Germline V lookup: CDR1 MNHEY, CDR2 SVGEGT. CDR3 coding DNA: TGTGCCAGCAGCCGTGGACTAGCGGGGGGCCCGGGCACCGGGGAGCTGTTTTTT. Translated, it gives CASSRGLAGGPGTGELFF.

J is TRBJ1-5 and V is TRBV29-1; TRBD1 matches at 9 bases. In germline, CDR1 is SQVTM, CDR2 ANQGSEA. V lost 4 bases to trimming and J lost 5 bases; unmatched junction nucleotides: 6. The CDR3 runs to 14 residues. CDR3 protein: CSVVLDRGDQPQHF. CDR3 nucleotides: TGCAGCGTTGTGTTGGACAGGGGCGATCAGCCCCAGCATTTT.

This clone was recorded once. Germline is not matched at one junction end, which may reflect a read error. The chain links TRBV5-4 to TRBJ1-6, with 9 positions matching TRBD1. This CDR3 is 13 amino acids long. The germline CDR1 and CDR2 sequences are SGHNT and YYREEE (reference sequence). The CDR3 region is CASSWDRDSPLHF. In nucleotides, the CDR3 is TGTGCCAGCAGCTGGGACAGGGATTCCCCCCTCCACTTT.

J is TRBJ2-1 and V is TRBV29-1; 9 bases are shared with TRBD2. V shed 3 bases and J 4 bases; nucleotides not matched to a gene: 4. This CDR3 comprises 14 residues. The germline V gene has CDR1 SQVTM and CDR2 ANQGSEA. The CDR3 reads CSVDPTSGYNEQFF. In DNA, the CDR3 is TGCAGCGTTGACCCGACTAGCGGATACAATGAGCAGTTCTTC.

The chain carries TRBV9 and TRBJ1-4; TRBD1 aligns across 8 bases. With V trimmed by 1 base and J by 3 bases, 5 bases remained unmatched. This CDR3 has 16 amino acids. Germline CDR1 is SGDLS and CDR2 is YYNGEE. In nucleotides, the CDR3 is TGTGCCAGCAGCGTAAATACAGGGGGAGCTAATGAAAAACTGTTTTTT. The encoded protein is CASSVNTGGANEKLFF.

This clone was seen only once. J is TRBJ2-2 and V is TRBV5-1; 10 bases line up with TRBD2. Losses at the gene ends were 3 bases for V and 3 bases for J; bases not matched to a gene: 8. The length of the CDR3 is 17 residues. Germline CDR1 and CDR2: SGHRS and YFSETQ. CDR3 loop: CASSSKREGRDTGELFF. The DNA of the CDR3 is TGCGCCAGCAGCTCAAAGCGGGAGGGCCGGGACACCGGGGAGCTGTTTTTT.

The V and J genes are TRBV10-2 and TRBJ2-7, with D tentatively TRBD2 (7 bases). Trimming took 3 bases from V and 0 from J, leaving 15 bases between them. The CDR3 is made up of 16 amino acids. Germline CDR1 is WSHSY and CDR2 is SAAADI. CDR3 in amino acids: CASSDGGGLVSYEQYF. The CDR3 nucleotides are TGCGCCAGCAGTGATGGGGGGGGGCTTGTCTCCTACGAGCAGTACTTC.

The CDR3 region has the DNA TGTGCTAGTGGAACCGGGACAGATTATGGCTACACCTTC. Protein sequence: CASGTGTDYGYTF. The rearrangement links TRBV12-5 to TRBJ1-2; 7 positions match TRBD1. CDR1 and CDR2 (germline): LGHNT, FRNRAP. This CDR3 is 13 amino acids long. Losses at the gene ends were 6 bases for V and 5 bases for J; bases not matched to a gene: 6.

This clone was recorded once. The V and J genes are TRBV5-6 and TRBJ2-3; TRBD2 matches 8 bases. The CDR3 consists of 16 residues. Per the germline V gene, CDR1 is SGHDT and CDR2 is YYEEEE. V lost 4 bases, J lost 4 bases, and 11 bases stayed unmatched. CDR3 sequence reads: CASSPPGAGGSDTQYF. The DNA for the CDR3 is TGTGCCAGCAGCCCTCCAGGGGCGGGGGGCTCAGATACGCAGTATTTT.

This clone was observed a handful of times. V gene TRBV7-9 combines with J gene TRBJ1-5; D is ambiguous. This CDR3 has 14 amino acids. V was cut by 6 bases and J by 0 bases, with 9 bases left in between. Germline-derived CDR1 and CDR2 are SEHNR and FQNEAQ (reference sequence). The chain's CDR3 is CASSGPISNQPQHF. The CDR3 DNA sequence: TGTGCCAGCAGTGGGCCGATTAGCAATCAGCCCCAGCATTTT.

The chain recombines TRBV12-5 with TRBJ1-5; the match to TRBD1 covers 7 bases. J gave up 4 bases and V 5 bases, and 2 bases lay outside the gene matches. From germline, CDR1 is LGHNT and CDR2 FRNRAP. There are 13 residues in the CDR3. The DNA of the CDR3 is TGTGCTAGTGGTGACAGGGTAAATCAGCCCCAGCATTTT. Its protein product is CASGDRVNQPQHF. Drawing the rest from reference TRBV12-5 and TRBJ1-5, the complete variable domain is DARVTQTPRHKVTEMGQEVTMRCQPILGHNTVFWYRQTMMQGLELLAYFRNRAPLDDSGMPKDRFSAEMPDATLATLKIQPSEPRDSAVYFCASGDRVNQPQHFGDGTRLSIL.

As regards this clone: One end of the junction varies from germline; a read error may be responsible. The DNA for the CDR3 is TGTGCCAGCAGCTCGTCCGGGAGCCATTTTCTCTTC. Its protein is CASSSSGSHFLF. The chain is built from TRBV12-3 or TRBV12-4 and TRBJ2-1; possible D gene TRBD2, 6 bases. This CDR3 is built from 12 residues.

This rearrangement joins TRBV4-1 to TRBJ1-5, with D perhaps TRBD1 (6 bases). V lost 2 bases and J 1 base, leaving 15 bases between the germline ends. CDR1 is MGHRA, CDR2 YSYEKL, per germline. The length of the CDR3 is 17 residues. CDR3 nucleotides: TGCGCCAGCAGCCAAATACAGGGTTCTTTGAGCAATCAGCCCCAGCATTTT. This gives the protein CASSQIQGSLSNQPQHF.

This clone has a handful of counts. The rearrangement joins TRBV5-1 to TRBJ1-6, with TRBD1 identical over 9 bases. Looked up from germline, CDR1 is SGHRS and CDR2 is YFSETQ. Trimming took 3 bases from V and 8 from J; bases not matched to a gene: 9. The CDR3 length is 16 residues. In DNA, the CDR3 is TGCGCCAGCAGCTCTACCGGGACAGGGTTTGATTCACCCCTCCACTTT. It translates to CASSSTGTGFDSPLHF.

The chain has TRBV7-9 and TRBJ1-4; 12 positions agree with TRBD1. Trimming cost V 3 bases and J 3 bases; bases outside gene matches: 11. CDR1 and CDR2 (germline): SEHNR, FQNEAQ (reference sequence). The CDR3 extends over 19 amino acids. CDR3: CASSFQGTGGPSANEKLFF. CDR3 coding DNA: TGTGCCAGCAGCTTCCAGGGGACAGGGGGCCCATCGGCTAATGAAAAACTGTTTTTT.

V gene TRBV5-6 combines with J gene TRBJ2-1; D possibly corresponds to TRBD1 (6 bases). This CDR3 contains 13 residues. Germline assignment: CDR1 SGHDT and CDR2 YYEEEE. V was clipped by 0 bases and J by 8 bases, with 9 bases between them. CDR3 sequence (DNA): TGTGCCAGCAGCTTGGCCAGGGGCGATGAGCAGTTCTTC. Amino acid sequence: CASSLARGDEQFF.